These T cell receptor beta chains were read from a single sample in a study of T cell repertoires in cytomegalovirus infection. These TCRs are of unknown antigen specificity. From the reads, TCRdb called clonotypes with MiXCR, one entry per CDR3 protein. The table records 150,000 or so distinct CDR3 sequences, over 25% of them present only once. The sample here was CD8+ T cells from cultured PBMCs, taken from culture after CMV antigen stimulation. These receptors came from a human donor in good health (CMV status not recorded). Some clones in this sample may be carry-over from other donors' samples. Both conserved end residues are part of each CDR3. Each record gives: CDR3 DNA, CDR3 protein, V gene, J gene, clone size, D gene. The D gene is left open where the match is weak. A row's size may be missing; if present it is once, few, many or a size class.

CDR3nt: TGTGCCAGTAGTATCGGGACAAGAGGGAACACTGAAGCTTTCTTT; CDR3aa: CASSIGTRGNTEAFF; v_gene: TRBV19; j_gene: TRBJ1-1; abundance: .; d_gene: .
CDR3nt: TGTGCCAGCAGCTTACGTCGGGACAGCCCTAGCACAGATACGCAGTATTTT; CDR3aa: CASSLRRDSPSTDTQYF; v_gene: TRBV7-6; j_gene: TRBJ2-3; abundance: .; d_gene: TRBD1
CDR3nt: TGTGCCAGCAGCTGGGGACTAGCGGGGTCAGAGACCCAGTACTTC; CDR3aa: CASSWGLAGSETQYF; v_gene: TRBV6-1; j_gene: TRBJ2-5; abundance: .; d_gene: TRBD2
CDR3nt: TGTGCCAGTAGTATAGGGGGACTAGCAAGCCCTTCCAATGAGCAGTTCTTC; CDR3aa: CASSIGGLASPSNEQFF; v_gene: TRBV19; j_gene: TRBJ2-1; abundance: .; d_gene: TRBD2
CDR3nt: TGTGCCAGCAGCCCGGGAGCGGGGGGGCATGAGCAGTTCTTC; CDR3aa: CASSPGAGGHEQFF; v_gene: TRBV7-6; j_gene: TRBJ2-1; abundance: .; d_gene: TRBD2
CDR3nt: TGCGCCAGCAGCCAAAGAACGACCGGGTGGGACACTGAAGCTTTCTTT; CDR3aa: CASSQRTTGWDTEAFF; v_gene: TRBV4-1; j_gene: TRBJ1-1; abundance: few; d_gene: .
CDR3nt: TGTGCCACCTCGGACAGGGGGCGATGGATGGGCAATCAGCCCCAGCATTTT; CDR3aa: CATSDRGRWMGNQPQHF; v_gene: TRBV28; j_gene: TRBJ1-5; abundance: few; d_gene: TRBD1
CDR3nt: TGCGCCAGCAGGAATACAGGGACCCCCTATGGCTACACCTTC; CDR3aa: CASRNTGTPYGYTF; v_gene: TRBV4-1; j_gene: TRBJ1-2; abundance: few; d_gene: .
CDR3nt: TGCGCCAGCAGCCAAGGCCCGGTGGCCACTGAAGCTTTCTTT; CDR3aa: CASSQGPVATEAFF; v_gene: TRBV4-1; j_gene: TRBJ1-1; abundance: .; d_gene: .
CDR3nt: TGTGCCAGCAGGGCACGCGCCTCTCTTTACGAGCAGTACTTC; CDR3aa: CASRARASLYEQYF; v_gene: TRBV7-8; j_gene: TRBJ2-7; abundance: .; d_gene: .
CDR3nt: TGTGCCAGCAGTTACGTGGCTACCTCCTACAATGAGCAGTTCTTC; CDR3aa: CASSYVATSYNEQFF; v_gene: TRBV6-8; j_gene: TRBJ2-1; abundance: .; d_gene: .
CDR3nt: TGTGCCAGCAGTTCGCGACTAGTCCATGAGCAGTTCTTC; CDR3aa: CASSSRLVHEQFF; v_gene: TRBV28; j_gene: TRBJ2-1; abundance: .; d_gene: .
CDR3nt: TGTGCCAGCAGCTTATGGGACATAGGTCCTGGCGAGCAGTACTTC; CDR3aa: CASSLWDIGPGEQYF; v_gene: TRBV7-8; j_gene: TRBJ2-7; abundance: many; d_gene: .
CDR3nt: TGCGCCAGCAGCCCTGACAGCAGTACTGAAGCTTTCTTT; CDR3aa: CASSPDSSTEAFF; v_gene: TRBV5-1; j_gene: TRBJ1-1; abundance: few; d_gene: .
CDR3nt: TGCGCCAGCAGCCAAGGGGGAACCGGGGAGCTGTTTTTT; CDR3aa: CASSQGGTGELFF; v_gene: TRBV4-1; j_gene: TRBJ2-2; abundance: .; d_gene: .
CDR3nt: TGTGCCAGCAGTATGGACAGGGCCTACGAGCAGTACTTC; CDR3aa: CASSMDRAYEQYF; v_gene: TRBV12-3/TRBV12-4; j_gene: TRBJ2-7; abundance: .; d_gene: TRBD1
CDR3nt: TGTGCCACCAGCAGAGATCTCCGGACAGGGAACACTGAAGCTTTCTTT; CDR3aa: CATSRDLRTGNTEAFF; v_gene: TRBV15; j_gene: TRBJ1-1; abundance: .; d_gene: TRBD1
CDR3nt: TGTGCCAGCAGCTTAAGCATGGGACTGTACCAAGAGACCCAGTACTTC; CDR3aa: CASSLSMGLYQETQYF; v_gene: TRBV7-9; j_gene: TRBJ2-5; abundance: .; d_gene: .
CDR3nt: TGTGCCAGCACCTTTATGGTGGGGGGCAGAGGATCCGCTGAAGCTTTCTTT; CDR3aa: CASTFMVGGRGSAEAFF; v_gene: TRBV28; j_gene: TRBJ1-1; abundance: few; d_gene: .
CDR3nt: TGCGCCAGCAGTGGACCGGGACTAGCGGGGGGGATCCCCTACAATGAGCAGTTCTTC; CDR3aa: CASSGPGLAGGIPYNEQFF; v_gene: TRBV10-2; j_gene: TRBJ2-1; abundance: .; d_gene: TRBD2
CDR3nt: TGTGCCAGCAGTGAAGACAGGGTGAGGAATCAGCCCCAGCATTTT; CDR3aa: CASSEDRVRNQPQHF; v_gene: TRBV2; j_gene: TRBJ1-5; abundance: .; d_gene: .
CDR3nt: TGCAGCGTCGGCACAGGGTCCTACGAGCAGTACTTC; CDR3aa: CSVGTGSYEQYF; v_gene: TRBV29-1; j_gene: TRBJ2-7; abundance: few; d_gene: .
CDR3nt: TGTGCCAGCAGTTCATCAATTAGCAATCAGCCCCAGCATTTT; CDR3aa: CASSSSISNQPQHF; v_gene: TRBV28; j_gene: TRBJ1-5; abundance: many; d_gene: .
CDR3nt: TGCGCCAGCAGCCAAGAACGGGGGGACTACGAGCAGTACTTC; CDR3aa: CASSQERGDYEQYF; v_gene: TRBV4-1; j_gene: TRBJ2-7; abundance: .; d_gene: TRBD2
CDR3nt: TGCAGCGTTGAAGCAGAGGGGGTGTTCAATGAGCAGTTCTTC; CDR3aa: CSVEAEGVFNEQFF; v_gene: TRBV29-1; j_gene: TRBJ2-1; abundance: .; d_gene: .
CDR3nt: TGTGCCAGCAGCGCCGCCTCTGCCGGGGAGCTGTTTTTT; CDR3aa: CASSAASAGELFF; v_gene: TRBV7-9; j_gene: TRBJ2-2; abundance: .; d_gene: .
CDR3nt: TGTGCCAGCAGCTTAACGATCCCCCGGGAGACCCAGTACTTC; CDR3aa: CASSLTIPRETQYF; v_gene: TRBV7-8; j_gene: TRBJ2-5; abundance: many; d_gene: .
CDR3nt: TGCGCCAGCAGCCACTTCGCGTCAGGGGGCCCCTACGAGCAGTACTTC; CDR3aa: CASSHFASGGPYEQYF; v_gene: TRBV4-1; j_gene: TRBJ2-7; abundance: .; d_gene: TRBD1
CDR3nt: TGTGCCAGCAGCCCGGGACTAGCGGGGGGGAAAAACATTCAGTACTTC; CDR3aa: CASSPGLAGGKNIQYF; v_gene: TRBV7-6; j_gene: TRBJ2-4; abundance: few; d_gene: TRBD2
CDR3nt: TGTGCCAGCAGCCCCCCCGGCCCTGCAACTAATGAAAAACTGTTTTTT; CDR3aa: CASSPPGPATNEKLFF; v_gene: TRBV7-9; j_gene: TRBJ1-4; abundance: few; d_gene: .
CDR3nt: TGTGCCAGCAGTTCATACTACGCTCAGTACACCGGGGAGCTGTTTTTT; CDR3aa: CASSSYYAQYTGELFF; v_gene: TRBV6-2/TRBV6-3; j_gene: TRBJ2-2; abundance: few; d_gene: .
CDR3nt: TGTGCCAGCAGCCCAGACAGCGACTACGAGCAGTACTTC; CDR3aa: CASSPDSDYEQYF; v_gene: TRBV5-3; j_gene: TRBJ2-7; abundance: .; d_gene: .
CDR3nt: TGTGCCATCAGTCCCTCGGGACAACTACCGAACACTGAAGCTTTCTTT; CDR3aa: CAISPSGQLPNTEAFF; v_gene: TRBV10-3; j_gene: TRBJ1-1; abundance: .; d_gene: .
CDR3nt: TGCGCCAGCAGCCAGACAGGGGGGGCCTCCTATGGCTACACCTTC; CDR3aa: CASSQTGGASYGYTF; v_gene: TRBV4-1; j_gene: TRBJ1-2; abundance: .; d_gene: TRBD1
CDR3nt: TGTGCCAGCGAGACGTTCCAAGAGACCCAGTACTTC; CDR3aa: CASETFQETQYF; v_gene: TRBV5-6; j_gene: TRBJ2-5; abundance: .; d_gene: .
CDR3nt: TGCGCCAGCAGCCTAGGACTGATTAATGAAAAACTGTTTTTT; CDR3aa: CASSLGLINEKLFF; v_gene: TRBV4-1; j_gene: TRBJ1-4; abundance: few; d_gene: .
CDR3nt: TGTGCCAGCAGTTACACCCCAATACCGGGGCCTTCCACAGATACGCAGTATTTT; CDR3aa: CASSYTPIPGPSTDTQYF; v_gene: TRBV6-2/TRBV6-3; j_gene: TRBJ2-3; abundance: .; d_gene: .
CDR3nt: TGTGCCAGTAGTATATGGACGAAGGACACTGAAGCTTTCTTT; CDR3aa: CASSIWTKDTEAFF; v_gene: TRBV19; j_gene: TRBJ1-1; abundance: .; d_gene: .
CDR3nt: TGTGCCAGCAGTTCCAACAGGGAACTCTACGAGCAGTACTTC; CDR3aa: CASSSNRELYEQYF; v_gene: TRBV27; j_gene: TRBJ2-7; abundance: .; d_gene: .
CDR3nt: TGTGCCACCAGCGACCGGGCCGGGAATCGTTACGAGCAGTACTTC; CDR3aa: CATSDRAGNRYEQYF; v_gene: TRBV15; j_gene: TRBJ2-7; abundance: .; d_gene: .
CDR3nt: TGTGCCAGTAGCACCCAAGGGAATTCACCCCTCCACTTT; CDR3aa: CASSTQGNSPLHF; v_gene: TRBV19; j_gene: TRBJ1-6; abundance: few; d_gene: .
CDR3nt: TGCAGTGCTAGAGGAGGGGACTACTACAATGAGCAGTTCTTC; CDR3aa: CSARGGDYYNEQFF; v_gene: TRBV20-1; j_gene: TRBJ2-1; abundance: .; d_gene: TRBD2
CDR3nt: TGCAGCGTTGAAGGTAGCGGGGGGACGAACACCGGGGAGCTGTTTTTT; CDR3aa: CSVEGSGGTNTGELFF; v_gene: TRBV29-1; j_gene: TRBJ2-2; abundance: many; d_gene: TRBD2
CDR3nt: TGTGCCAGCAGCTTGGCAGGGGGAGCTTATACTGAAGCTTTCTTT; CDR3aa: CASSLAGGAYTEAFF; v_gene: TRBV7-6; j_gene: TRBJ1-1; abundance: few; d_gene: TRBD1
CDR3nt: TGTGCCAGCAGCTTGGGGACAGGGTCCTATGGCTACACCTTC; CDR3aa: CASSLGTGSYGYTF; v_gene: TRBV5-6; j_gene: TRBJ1-2; abundance: .; d_gene: TRBD1
CDR3nt: TGTGCCAGCAGCGCGGAAGGCTATTCTAACTATGGCTACACCTTC; CDR3aa: CASSAEGYSNYGYTF; v_gene: TRBV7-8; j_gene: TRBJ1-2; abundance: many; d_gene: .
CDR3nt: TGTGCCAGCAGTGACCGAAGCCTCACCCTGACAGCCTCTGGAAACACCATATATTTT; CDR3aa: CASSDRSLTLTASGNTIYF; v_gene: TRBV6-5; j_gene: TRBJ1-3; abundance: .; d_gene: .
CDR3nt: TGTGCCAGCACCATTCGACTAGCGGGGGACACAGATACGCAGTATTTT; CDR3aa: CASTIRLAGDTDTQYF; v_gene: TRBV27; j_gene: TRBJ2-3; abundance: few; d_gene: TRBD2
CDR3nt: TGTGCCAGCACGCGGGGGGAGAAAGACACAGATACGCAGTATTTT; CDR3aa: CASTRGEKDTDTQYF; v_gene: TRBV7-9; j_gene: TRBJ2-3; abundance: many; d_gene: TRBD2
CDR3nt: TGTGCCAGCTCGGACAAAGGGGGCTTGGCAGATACGCAGTATTTT; CDR3aa: CASSDKGGLADTQYF; v_gene: TRBV27; j_gene: TRBJ2-3; abundance: .; d_gene: TRBD1
CDR3nt: TGTGCTAGTGGTTTCCAGGGCAGGCAGCCCCAGCATTTT; CDR3aa: CASGFQGRQPQHF; v_gene: TRBV12-5; j_gene: TRBJ1-5; abundance: .; d_gene: .
CDR3nt: TGTGCCAGCAACCTCCGGGACGCCGCTACCCAAGAGACCCAGTACTTC; CDR3aa: CASNLRDAATQETQYF; v_gene: TRBV7-6; j_gene: TRBJ2-5; abundance: few; d_gene: .
CDR3nt: TGTGCCAGCAGCCTGACAGGGTTGGGAGAGCAGTTCTTC; CDR3aa: CASSLTGLGEQFF; v_gene: TRBV7-8; j_gene: TRBJ2-1; abundance: .; d_gene: TRBD1
CDR3nt: TGTGCCGGCAGGACAGGGGTCGAGCAGTACTTC; CDR3aa: CAGRTGVEQYF; v_gene: TRBV7-9; j_gene: TRBJ2-7; abundance: once; d_gene: TRBD1
CDR3nt: TGCGCCAGCAGCCAAGGTCTGGGAGCAGATACGCAGTATTTT; CDR3aa: CASSQGLGADTQYF; v_gene: TRBV4-1; j_gene: TRBJ2-3; abundance: .; d_gene: .
CDR3nt: TGTGCCAGCACATCCAGGGCCTCAATGGGATATCCTGGGGCCAACGTCCTGACTTTC; CDR3aa: CASTSRASMGYPGANVLTF; v_gene: TRBV12-3/TRBV12-4; j_gene: TRBJ2-6; abundance: few; d_gene: .